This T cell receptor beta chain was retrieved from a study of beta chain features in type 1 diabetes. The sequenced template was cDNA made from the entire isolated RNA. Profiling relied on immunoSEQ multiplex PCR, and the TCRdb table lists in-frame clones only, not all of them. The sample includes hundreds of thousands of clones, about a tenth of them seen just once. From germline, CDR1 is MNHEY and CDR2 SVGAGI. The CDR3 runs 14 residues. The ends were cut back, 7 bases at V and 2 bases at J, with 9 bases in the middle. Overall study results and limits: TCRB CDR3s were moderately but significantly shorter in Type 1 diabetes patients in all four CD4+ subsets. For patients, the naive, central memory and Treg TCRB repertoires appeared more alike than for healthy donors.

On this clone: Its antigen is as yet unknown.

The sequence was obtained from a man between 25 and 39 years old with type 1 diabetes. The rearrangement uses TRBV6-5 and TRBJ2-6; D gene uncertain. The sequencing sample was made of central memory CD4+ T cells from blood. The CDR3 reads CASTRVAGANVLTF. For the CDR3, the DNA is TGTGCCAGCACCCGGGTCGCTGGGGCCAACGTCCTGACTTTC.